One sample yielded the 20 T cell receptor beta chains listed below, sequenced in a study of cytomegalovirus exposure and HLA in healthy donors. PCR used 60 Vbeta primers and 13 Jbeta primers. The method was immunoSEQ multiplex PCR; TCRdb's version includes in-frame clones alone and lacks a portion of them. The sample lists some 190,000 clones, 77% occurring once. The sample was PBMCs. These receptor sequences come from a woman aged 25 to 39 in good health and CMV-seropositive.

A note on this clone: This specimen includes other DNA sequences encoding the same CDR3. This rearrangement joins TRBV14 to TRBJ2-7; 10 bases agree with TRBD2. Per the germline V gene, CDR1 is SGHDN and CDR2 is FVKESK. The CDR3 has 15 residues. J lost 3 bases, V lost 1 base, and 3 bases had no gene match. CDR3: CASSQGASGSYEQYF. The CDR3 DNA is TGTGCCAGCAGCCAAGGGGCTAGCGGGAGCTACGAGCAGTACTTC.

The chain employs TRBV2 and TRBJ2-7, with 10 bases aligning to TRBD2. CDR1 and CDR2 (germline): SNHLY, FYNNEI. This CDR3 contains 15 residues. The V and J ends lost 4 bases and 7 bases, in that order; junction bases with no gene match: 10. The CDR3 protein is CASSVELAGVGEQYF. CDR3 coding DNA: TGTGCCAGCAGTGTAGAGCTAGCGGGAGTCGGGGAGCAGTACTTC.

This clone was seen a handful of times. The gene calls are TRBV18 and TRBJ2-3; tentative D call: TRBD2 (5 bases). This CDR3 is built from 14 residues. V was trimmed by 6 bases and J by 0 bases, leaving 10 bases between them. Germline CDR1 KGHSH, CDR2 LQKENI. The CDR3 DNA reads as TGTGCCAGCTCGGAGAGGGTCAGCACAGATACGCAGTATTTT. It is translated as CASSERVSTDTQYF.

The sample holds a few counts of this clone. The CDR3 DNA follows: TGTGCCAGCTCCGAGGCAGGGAATTCACCCCTCCACTTT. It yields the protein CASSEAGNSPLHF. The rearrangement links TRBV6-6 to TRBJ1-6; perhaps TRBD1 as D (5 bases). This CDR3 contains 13 residues. Deletions cut 8 bases from V and 7 bases from J, with 12 bases between. Germline assignment: CDR1 MNHNY and CDR2 SVGAGI (reference sequence).

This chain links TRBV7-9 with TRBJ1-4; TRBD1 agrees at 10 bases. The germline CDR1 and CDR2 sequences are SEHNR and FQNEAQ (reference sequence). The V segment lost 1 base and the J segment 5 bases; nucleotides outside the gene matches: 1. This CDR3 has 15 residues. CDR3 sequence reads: CASSLGGQGNEKLFF. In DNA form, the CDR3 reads TGTGCCAGCAGCTTAGGGGGACAGGGGAATGAAAAACTGTTTTTT.

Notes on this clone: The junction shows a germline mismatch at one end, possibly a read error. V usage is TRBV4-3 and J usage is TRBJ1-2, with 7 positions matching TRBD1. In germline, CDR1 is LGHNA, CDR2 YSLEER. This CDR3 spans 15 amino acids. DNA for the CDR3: TGCGCCAGCAGCGGCGGGACAGCATCTAACTATGGCTACGCCTTC. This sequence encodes CASSGGTASNYGYAF.

The CDR3 sequence is CAITRGTSGTGYNEQFF. The DNA for the CDR3 is TGTGCCATCACTCGGGGGACTAGCGGGACTGGTTACAATGAGCAGTTCTTC. The chain carries TRBV10-3 and TRBJ2-1; 13 bases agree with TRBD2. The CDR3 consists of 17 residues. Germline CDR1 ENHRY, CDR2 SYGVKD. Trimming at V came to 7 bases and at J to 4 bases, leaving 10 bases not matched to a gene.

CDR3 residues: CASSPSGEDTQYF. In DNA form, the CDR3 reads TGTGCCAGCTCACCATCGGGAGAGGATACGCAGTATTTT. The chain couples TRBV18 to TRBJ2-3, with D tentatively TRBD2 (6 bases). From germline, CDR1 is KGHSH and CDR2 LQKENI. CDR3 length: 13 residues. Deletions cut 2 bases from V and 6 bases from J, with 9 bases between.

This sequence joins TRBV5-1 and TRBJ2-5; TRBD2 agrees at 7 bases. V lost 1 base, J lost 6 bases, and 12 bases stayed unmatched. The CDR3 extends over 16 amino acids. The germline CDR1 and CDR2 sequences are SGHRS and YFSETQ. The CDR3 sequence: CASSLMVAGLVKTQYF. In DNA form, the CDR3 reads TGCGCCAGCAGCTTGATGGTAGCGGGTCTCGTAAAGACCCAGTACTTC.

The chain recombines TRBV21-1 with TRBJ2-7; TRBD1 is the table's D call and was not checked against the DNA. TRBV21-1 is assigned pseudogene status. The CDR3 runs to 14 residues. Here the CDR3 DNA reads TGTGCCAGCAGCATTTCGGGACAGCAGTACGAGCAGTACTTC. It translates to CASSISGQQYEQYF.

The CDR3 nucleotides are TGTGCCAGCTCACTCAAACAGGGAGACGAGCAGTACTTC. It is translated as CASSLKQGDEQYF. The V and J genes are TRBV18 and TRBJ2-7; TRBD1 might be the D (6 bases). This CDR3 region has 13 residues. CDR1 and CDR2 from the germline V gene are KGHSH and LQKENI. Trimming cost V 4 bases and J 5 bases, with 12 bases left between them.

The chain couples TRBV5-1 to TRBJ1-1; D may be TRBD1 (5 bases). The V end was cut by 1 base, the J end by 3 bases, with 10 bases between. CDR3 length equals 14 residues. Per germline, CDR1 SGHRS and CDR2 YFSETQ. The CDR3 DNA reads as TGCGCCAGCAGCTTGAGAGACAGCTACACTGAAGCTTTCTTT. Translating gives CASSLRDSYTEAFF.

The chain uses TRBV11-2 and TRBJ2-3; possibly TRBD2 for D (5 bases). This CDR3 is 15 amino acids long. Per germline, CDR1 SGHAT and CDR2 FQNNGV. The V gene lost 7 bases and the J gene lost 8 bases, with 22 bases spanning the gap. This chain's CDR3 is CASNLAYPASGTQYF. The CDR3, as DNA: TGTGCCAGCAACCTAGCTTATCCGGCGAGTGGTACGCAGTATTTT.

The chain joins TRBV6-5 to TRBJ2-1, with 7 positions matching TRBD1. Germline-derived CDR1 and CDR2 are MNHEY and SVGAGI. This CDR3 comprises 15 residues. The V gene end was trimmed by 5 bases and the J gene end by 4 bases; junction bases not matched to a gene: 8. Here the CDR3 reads CASSKQGPGYNEQFF. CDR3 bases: TGTGCCAGCAGTAAACAGGGGCCGGGGTACAATGAGCAGTTCTTC.

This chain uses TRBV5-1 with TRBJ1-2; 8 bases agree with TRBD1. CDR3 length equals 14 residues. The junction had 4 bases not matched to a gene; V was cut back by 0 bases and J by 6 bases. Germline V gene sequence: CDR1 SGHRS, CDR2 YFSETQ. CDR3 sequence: CASSLVAGGHGYTF. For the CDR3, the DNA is TGCGCCAGCAGCTTGGTGGCAGGGGGCCATGGCTACACCTTC.

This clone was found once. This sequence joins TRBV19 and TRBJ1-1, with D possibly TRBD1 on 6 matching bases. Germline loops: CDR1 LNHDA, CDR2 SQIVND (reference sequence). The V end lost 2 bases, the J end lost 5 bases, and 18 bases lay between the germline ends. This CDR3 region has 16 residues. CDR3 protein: CASSILGGGGRTEAFF. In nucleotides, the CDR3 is TGTGCCAGTAGTATATTAGGAGGGGGGGGGAGAACTGAAGCTTTCTTT.

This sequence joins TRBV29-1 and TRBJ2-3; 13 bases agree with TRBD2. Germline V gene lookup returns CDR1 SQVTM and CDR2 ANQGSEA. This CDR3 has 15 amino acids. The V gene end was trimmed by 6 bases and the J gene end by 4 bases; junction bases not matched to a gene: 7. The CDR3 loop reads CSVLGTSGEADTQYF. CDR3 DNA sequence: TGCAGCGTCCTAGGGACTAGCGGGGAGGCAGATACGCAGTATTTT.

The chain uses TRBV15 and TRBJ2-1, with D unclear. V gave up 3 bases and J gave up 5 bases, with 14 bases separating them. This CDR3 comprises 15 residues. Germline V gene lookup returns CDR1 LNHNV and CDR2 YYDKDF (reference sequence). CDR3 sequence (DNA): TGTGCCACCAGCAGGGAGTTGCGGTGGGACAATGAGCAGTTCTTC. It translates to CATSRELRWDNEQFF. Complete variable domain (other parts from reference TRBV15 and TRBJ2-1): DAMVIQNPRYQVTQFGKPVTLSCSQTLNHNVMYWYQQKSSQAPKLLFHYYDKDFNNEADTPDNFQSRRPNTSFCFLDIRSPGLGDTAMYLCATSRELRWDNEQFFGPGTRLTVL.

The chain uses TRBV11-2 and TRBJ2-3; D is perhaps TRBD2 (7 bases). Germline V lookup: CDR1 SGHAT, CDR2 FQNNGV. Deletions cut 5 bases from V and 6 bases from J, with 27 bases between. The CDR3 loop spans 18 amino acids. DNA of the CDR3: TGTGCCAGCAGCCCGACCGCTATGGCGGGGGCCCGCGGTGATACGCAGTATTTT. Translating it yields CASSPTAMAGARGDTQYF.

The CDR3 DNA sequence: TGCAGCGTCGCCAAATCAGAATCGTACACAGATACGCAGTATTTT. This translates into CSVAKSESYTDTQYF. V is TRBV29-1 and J is TRBJ2-3; D gene uncertain. This CDR3 region has 15 residues. Germline-derived CDR1 and CDR2 are SQVTM and ANQGSEA. With 6 bases removed from V and 2 bases from J, the gap between germline ends came to 18 bases.